A selection of T cell receptor beta chains follows, all from one sample in a study of blood T cells in healthy people across ages. TCRdb redid the calling of the 5' RACE reads with MiXCR, one entry per CDR3 protein. The sample holds about 1,000,000 distinct CDR3 sequences; around 45% are singletons and the top ten take about 20%. Sequenced: blood. The receptor set was obtained from an older woman in good health. CDR3s include the opening cysteine and the closing phenylalanine or tryptophan. Each record gives: D gene, J gene, clone size, V gene, CDR3 DNA, CDR3 protein. D genes are given only for firm matches. Not all rows give a size; the values are once, few, many and, for expanded clones, a class.

TRBD2,TRBJ2-7,.,TRBV11-1,TGTGCCAGCAGCACCCGACTAGCGGGAGATGACGAGCAGTACTTC,CASSTRLAGDDEQYF
TRBD2,TRBJ2-7,.,TRBV29-1,TGCAGCGTTGAGGGGATGGCGGGAGATTCCTACGAGCAGTACTTC,CSVEGMAGDSYEQYF
.,TRBJ1-2,.,TRBV7-9,TGTGCCAGCAGCTTAGTGACCGCCAACTATGGCCACACCTTC,CASSLVTANYGHTF
TRBD1,TRBJ2-5,few,TRBV9,TGTGCCAGCAGCGAGGGGACAGGGAGAGTGACCCAGTACTTC,CASSEGTGRVTQYF
TRBD1,TRBJ1-2,.,TRBV12-3/TRBV12-4,TGTGCCAGCAGTTTGGGGACAGGATCCCACTATGGCTACACCTTC,CASSLGTGSHYGYTF
.,TRBJ2-7,.,TRBV6-1,TGTGCCAGCAGTGAACTATGGTACGAGCAGTACTTC,CASSELWYEQYF
.,TRBJ2-1,.,TRBV6-5,TGTGCCAGCAGCATGACTAACGGGCCCTACAATGAGCAGTTCTTC,CASSMTNGPYNEQFF
.,TRBJ2-1,.,TRBV5-6,TGTGTCAGCAGATACGCCGGAGTTAATGAGCAGTTCTTC,CVSRYAGVNEQFF
TRBD2,TRBJ2-7,.,TRBV6-1,TGTGCCAGCAGTGAAGGGATTAGCGGGACGAGCTACGGTACTGAGCAGTACTTC,CASSEGISGTSYGTEQYF
.,TRBJ2-3,.,TRBV12-3/TRBV12-4,TGTGCCAGCAGTACCGGAGGGCTGGATACGCAGTATTTT,CASSTGGLDTQYF
TRBD2,TRBJ2-3,few,TRBV7-2,TGTGCCAGCAGCTTAGGGGGAGCGGGAGCAGATACGCAGTATTTT,CASSLGGAGADTQYF
.,TRBJ2-1,.,TRBV15,TGTGCCACCAGCAGAGGACGCGCCGACAATGAGCAGTTCTTC,CATSRGRADNEQFF
.,TRBJ2-5,.,TRBV5-1,TGCGCCAGCAGTAAGGAGGGAGCGGGCCAAGAGACCCAGTACTTC,CASSKEGAGQETQYF
.,TRBJ2-1,many,TRBV24-1,TGTGCCACCAGTGGCCACCGGGACCGATTGCCCAATGAGCAGTTCTTC,CATSGHRDRLPNEQFF
.,TRBJ2-1,few,TRBV2,TGTGCCAGCAGTGAAGCTCCTAGCAACGAGCAGTTCTTC,CASSEAPSNEQFF
.,TRBJ2-2,many,TRBV24-1,TGTGCCACCAGCGAAGCGGTCGGGGAGCTGTTTTTT,CATSEAVGELFF
TRBD1,TRBJ2-1,.,TRBV6-5,TGTGCCAGCAGTTACACACCCGGGACAGGGTACAATGAGCAGTTCTTC,CASSYTPGTGYNEQFF
TRBD2,TRBJ2-1,.,TRBV7-2,TGTGCCAGCAGCTTAGCTCTAGCGGGAACCCACAATGAGCAGTTCTTC,CASSLALAGTHNEQFF
.,TRBJ1-2,few,TRBV29-1,TGCAGCGTTGGGGACGGGGGCTATGGCTACACCTTC,CSVGDGGYGYTF
.,TRBJ2-7,.,TRBV30,TGTGCCTGGAGCCCCCCCAGGCTAGATAACGAGCAGTACTTC,CAWSPPRLDNEQYF
.,TRBJ2-1,.,TRBV12-3/TRBV12-4,TGTGCCAGCAGTCCCCGCGGGACCGCTTTGAATGAGCAGTTCTTC,CASSPRGTALNEQFF
.,TRBJ2-7,many,TRBV11-2,TGTGCCAGCGTGAAGATTACAGGATCGGAGCAGTACTTC,CASVKITGSEQYF